The clone carrying this T cell receptor beta chain was counted many times. The data belong to a study of blood T cell repertoires in COVID-19. About the research overall: Samples of COVID-19 (acute and convalescent) were obtained from the United States, Italy and Spain.

Germline V gene sequence: CDR1 SNHLY, CDR2 FYNNEI. CDR3 size: 15 residues. The ends lost 6 bases at V and 4 bases at J; junction bases unmatched: 9. The study recruited people aged about 18 to 90 years across 20 to 30 US areas. How the authors handled the data: It was from reference gene primer amplification that nucleated cell counts were estimated. Here immunoSEQ multiplex PCR was the method, and the copy in TCRdb shows in-frame clones only, minus some. That table supplies the V and J calls and clone size; D and trimming were determined from the DNA. The sample consists of roughly 300,000 clones, approximately 84% of them appearing once.

The chain recombines TRBV2 with TRBJ2-3, with 8 bases aligning to TRBD2. This clonotype was sampled from a man aged 30 to 45 who had recovered from COVID-19. The sample taken for sequencing was PBMCs or T cells enriched from blood (not recorded which). The CDR3 loop is CASRDLAGRADTQYF. For the CDR3, the DNA is TGTGCCAGCAGAGATTTAGCGGGACGGGCAGATACGCAGTATTTT.